The T cell receptor beta chain described here comes from a study of cytomegalovirus exposure and HLA in healthy donors. About the research overall: Most donors, roughly 82% of approximately 400 genotyped, fell in the Caucasian-associated ancestry cluster. Study-wide findings and caveats: It was reported that TCR beta sequences correctly inferred the HLA-A and HLA-B alleles for most subjects. Sequencing likely produced, as an artifact, a cluster of highly shared sequence variants.

This CDR3 has 16 residues. After removal of 5 bases from V and 3 bases from J, the junction contained 2 bases not matched to a gene. Germline assignment: CDR1 SGHTA and CDR2 FQGNSA. As regards this clone: Antigen specificity is unknown.

With 60 Vbeta and 13 Jbeta primers, the PCR was carried out. Assay used: immunoSEQ multiplex PCR; TCRdb lists only in-frame clones, some missing. The sample gives under 300,000 clones, roughly 90% of which show up once; less than 4% is in the top ten. The V call is TRBV7-2, the J call TRBJ2-3, with 16 bases identical to TRBD2. This clonotype originated in a man aged 40-49 years in good health and CMV-seropositive. What was sequenced was PBMCs. CDR3 in amino acids: CASSPGLAGGTDTQYF. In DNA form, the CDR3 reads TGTGCCAGCAGCCCGGGACTAGCGGGAGGGACAGATACGCAGTATTTT.